A single sample gave rise to the 25 T cell receptor beta chains below, sequenced in a study of Ad26.COV2.S vaccination and SARS-CoV-2 variants. Treatment described: 15 to 20 received Ad26.COV2.S at low or high dose, single or two shots; roughly five received placebo; per-sample allocation not given. The samples were gathered on day 63 after the first injection of vaccine or placebo. TCRdb's copy holds only in-frame clones and misses some; the assay was immunoSEQ multiplex PCR. The sample contains roughly 400,000 clones, around 90% of which appear only once. Sample: peripheral blood, taken in a trial of Ad26.COV2.S vaccine versus placebo. These TCRs come from a person aged 18-60 years who received the Ad26.COV2.S COVID-19 vaccine or a placebo.

The chain uses TRBV7-3 and TRBJ2-1; 8 bases map to TRBD1. The V and J ends lost 5 bases and 10 bases, in that order; junction bases with no gene match: 10. CDR1 and CDR2 from the germline V gene are SGHTA and FQGTGA. CDR3 length: 14 residues. The CDR3 DNA follows: TGTGCCAGCAGCCGGGACAGGTCTCAGGCAGAGCAGTTCTTC. As protein: CASSRDRSQAEQFF.

This clone appeared a single time. The chain employs TRBV27 and TRBJ2-7, with D possibly TRBD1 on 6 matching bases. V was clipped by 6 bases and J by 5 bases, with 14 bases between them. Germline CDR1 MNHEY, CDR2 SMNVEV (reference sequence). There are 13 residues in the CDR3. The CDR3 loop is CASSTGLGDEQYF. The CDR3 DNA is TGTGCCAGCAGCACAGGGTTAGGGGACGAGCAGTACTTC.

CDR3 nucleotide sequence: TGTGCCAGTAGTATAAGGGACGGGGTGATCACTGAAGCTTTCTTT. It is translated as CASSIRDGVITEAFF. J is TRBJ1-1 and V is TRBV19; the D gene is possibly TRBD1 (5 bases). Trimming removed 2 bases from V and 4 bases from J, with 14 bases in between. The CDR3 loop spans 15 amino acids. Per germline, CDR1 LNHDA and CDR2 SQIVND (reference sequence).

The CDR3 DNA reads TGTGCCAGTACTCCGACAGGAAGGGTCTCCTACGAGCAGTACTTC. It is translated as CASTPTGRVSYEQYF. The rearrangement uses TRBV19 and TRBJ2-7; D perhaps matches TRBD1 (6 bases). Trimming took 7 bases from V and 0 from J, leaving 16 bases between them. In germline, CDR1 is LNHDA, CDR2 SQIVND (reference sequence). The CDR3 consists of 15 residues. Together with reference TRBV19 and TRBJ2-7, the CDR3 gives the full variable domain: DGGITQSPKYLFRKEGQNVTLSCEQNLNHDAMYWYRQDPGQGLRLIYYSQIVNDFQKGDIAEGYSVSREKKESFPLTVTSAQKNPTAFYLCASTPTGRVSYEQYFGPGTRLTVT.

This sequence joins TRBV27 and TRBJ1-4; no reliable D call. This CDR3 is built from 15 residues. The germline gives CDR1 MNHEY, CDR2 SMNVEV (reference sequence). Trimming took off 0 bases at V and 8 bases at J, with 13 bases between the two ends. The CDR3 spells CASSLSRLRGEKLFF. CDR3 nucleotide sequence: TGTGCCAGCAGTTTATCGAGGCTACGCGGGGAAAAACTGTTTTTT.

The chain has TRBV10-3 and TRBJ2-3; TRBD2 is a possible D gene (6 bases). The V gene lost 0 bases and the J gene lost 3 bases, with 10 bases spanning the gap. Germline V gene data show CDR1 as ENHRY and CDR2 as SYGVKD. There are 15 residues in the CDR3. DNA of the CDR3: TGTGCCATCAGTGAGTCGGGGGAGGAAACAGATACGCAGTATTTT. It specifies CAISESGEETDTQYF.

The V and J genes are TRBV15 and TRBJ2-3; D possibly uses TRBD1 or TRBD2 (5 bases each). V dropped 8 bases and J dropped 6 bases, with 18 bases sitting between them. Germline CDR1 is LNHNV and CDR2 is YYDKDF (reference sequence). The CDR3 sequence is 14 residues long. The CDR3 DNA follows: TGTGCCACCGGGGGTAGAACGGGCTGGGATACGCAGTATTTT. Encoded protein: CATGGRTGWDTQYF.

The V gene is TRBV2, the J gene TRBJ2-1; D call uncertain. Trimming pared 5 bases from V and 5 bases from J, leaving 16 bases between. The CDR3 contains 15 residues. Per germline, CDR1 SNHLY and CDR2 FYNNEI. CDR3 protein: CASSSDGGLNNEQFF. In DNA form, the CDR3 reads TGTGCCAGCAGTTCGGACGGCGGTCTTAACAATGAGCAGTTCTTC.

This sequence joins TRBV27 and TRBJ2-2, with 9 nucleotides matching TRBD1. The trim removed 7 bases at V and 7 bases at J, leaving 13 bases unmatched. The CDR3 extends over 16 amino acids. CDR1 and CDR2 from the germline V gene are MNHEY and SMNVEV (reference sequence). The CDR3 DNA reads TGTGCCAGCACCTCTCGGAGGACAGGGGCTAACGGGGAGCTGTTTTTT. Protein: CASTSRRTGANGELFF.

The gene calls are TRBV7-3 and TRBJ2-5, with a weak D call TRBD2 (5 bases). The CDR3 covers 13 residues. Trimming took 5 bases from V and 1 from J, leaving 8 bases between them. CDR1 SGHTA and CDR2 FQGTGA come from the germline V gene. The CDR3: CASSRGIQETQYF. The CDR3 nucleotides read TGTGCCAGCAGCCGAGGGATCCAAGAGACCCAGTACTTC. Filled out from reference TRBV7-3 and TRBJ2-5, the complete variable domain reads GAGVSQTPSNKVTEKGKYVELRCDPISGHTALYWYRQSLGQGPEFLIYFQGTGAADDSGLPNDRFFAVRPEGSVSTLKIQRTERGDSAVYLCASSRGIQETQYFGPGTRLLVL.

This clone turned up a few times. The chain joins TRBV6-2 or TRBV6-3 to TRBJ1-1; D is perhaps TRBD1 (5 bases). Deletions cut 0 bases from V and 5 bases from J, with 10 bases between. The CDR3 is 14 residues long. Germline CDR1 and CDR2: MNHEY and SVGEGT. The CDR3 protein is CASSYSRGGTEAFF. The CDR3 DNA is TGTGCCAGCAGTTACTCTCGGGGGGGGACTGAAGCTTTCTTT.

The chain recombines TRBV4-1 with TRBJ1-3; D is uncertain. Germline assignment: CDR1 MGHRA and CDR2 YSYEKL. This CDR3 spans 17 amino acids. V was clipped by 4 bases and J by 6 bases, with 22 bases between them. The CDR3, as DNA: TGCGCCAGCAGCCGCGCCGGTGCCGTTACCGGGTCAAACACCATATATTTT. Translation gives CASSRAGAVTGSNTIYF.

This clone has a single count. The rearrangement uses TRBV5-8 and TRBJ1-2, with 7 bases that match TRBD1. V shed 4 bases, J shed 7 bases, and the junction held 19 bases outside the gene matches. Germline CDR1 is SGHTS and CDR2 is YDEGEE. The CDR3 loop spans 17 amino acids. CDR3 amino acids: CASSPGQTLSFLAGYTF. For the CDR3, the DNA is TGTGCCAGCAGCCCGGGACAGACACTGTCCTTCCTTGCTGGCTACACCTTC.

The chain links TRBV5-1 to TRBJ1-2; D unclear. The CDR3 runs to 14 residues. Trimming pared 5 bases from V and 6 bases from J, leaving 17 bases between. Germline-derived CDR1 and CDR2 are SGHRS and YFSETQ. The CDR3 bases are TGCGCCAGCAGGCCCGCCTTTAGGTATAATGGCTACACCTTC. Translated: CASRPAFRYNGYTF. Full variable domain (remainder filled in from reference TRBV5-1 and TRBJ1-2): KAGVTQTPRYLIKTRGQQVTLSCSPISGHRSVSWYQQTPGQGLQFLFEYFSETQRNKGNFPGRFSGRQFSNSRSEMNVSTLELGDSALYLCASRPAFRYNGYTFGSGTRLTVV.

The chain combines TRBV5-6 with TRBJ1-5, with a weak D call TRBD1 (6 bases). Germline lookup yields CDR1 SGHDT and CDR2 YYEEEE. The CDR3 runs to 14 residues. Trimming stripped 0 bases from V and 6 bases from J, with 10 bases between. CDR3 loop: CASSLVGGGQPQHF. CDR3 DNA sequence: TGTGCCAGCAGCTTGGTGGGGGGCGGTCAGCCCCAGCATTTT.

This rearrangement joins TRBV12-5 to TRBJ2-3; 13 bases are a match to TRBD2. CDR1 and CDR2 (germline): LGHNT, FRNRAP. This CDR3 is built from 17 residues. V shed 5 bases and J 0 bases; nucleotides not matched to a gene: 5. The CDR3 loop is CASGPGLAGASTDTQYF. The CDR3 DNA follows: TGTGCTAGTGGTCCTGGACTAGCGGGAGCTAGCACAGATACGCAGTATTTT.

The chain joins TRBV3-1 (or the pseudogene TRBV3-2) to TRBJ2-7, with D hard to call. V was shortened by 3 bases and J by 2 bases, with 17 bases between the two germline ends. The CDR3 runs to 16 residues. Germline CDR1 reads LGHDT; CDR2 reads YNNKEL (reference sequence). CDR3 nucleotides: TGTGCCAGCAGCCACTCTGCGCCCTGGACCCCCTACGAGCAGTACTTC. It specifies CASSHSAPWTPYEQYF.

The table lists this clone with a count of one. The rearrangement joins TRBV6-2 or TRBV6-3 to TRBJ2-1; 9 nucleotides align to TRBD2. CDR1 and CDR2 (germline): MNHEY, SVGEGT. V shed 3 bases, J shed 2 bases, and the junction held 8 bases outside the gene matches. The CDR3 extends over 17 amino acids. CDR3 region: CASSYDASGTAYNEQFF. CDR3 coding DNA: TGTGCCAGCAGTTATGATGCTAGCGGGACTGCCTACAATGAGCAGTTCTTC.

This rearrangement joins TRBV4-1 to TRBJ2-1; D remains unclear. The V end was cut by 4 bases, the J end by 4 bases, with 5 bases between. CDR1 MGHRA and CDR2 YSYEKL come from the germline V gene. This CDR3 has 12 amino acids. This chain's CDR3 is CASSPAYNEQFF. DNA for the CDR3: TGCGCCAGCAGCCCCGCTTACAATGAGCAGTTCTTC.

This chain connects TRBV5-4 to TRBJ2-7, with 16 bases identical to TRBD2. Germline V gene data show CDR1 as SGHNT and CDR2 as YYREEE (reference sequence). The CDR3 is made up of 15 amino acids. The trim removed 3 bases at V and 9 bases at J, leaving 6 bases unmatched. Written as DNA, the CDR3 is TGTGCCAGCAGCTCGGGACTAGCGGGAGGGGAAGTGCAGTACTTC. It encodes CASSSGLAGGEVQYF.

V usage is TRBV2 and J usage is TRBJ2-7; a weak D match, TRBD2 (5 bases). Germline V gene data show CDR1 as SNHLY and CDR2 as FYNNEI. The CDR3 is made up of 11 amino acids. Trimming cost V 7 bases and J 11 bases, with 15 bases left between them. In DNA, the CDR3 is TGTGCCAGCAAGGGCTCGAAGGAGGAGTACTTC. Its translation: CASKGSKEEYF.

The chain joins TRBV19 to TRBJ2-2; perhaps TRBD1 as D (6 bases). V was shortened by 7 bases and J by 3 bases, with 15 bases between the two germline ends. Germline CDR1 LNHDA, CDR2 SQIVND (reference sequence). The CDR3 length is 15 residues. The CDR3, as DNA: TGTGCCAGTAACAGGGCAGGGCGTGACACCGGGGAGCTGTTTTTT. It is translated as CASNRAGRDTGELFF. Combining the CDR3 with reference TRBV19 and TRBJ2-2 gives the whole variable domain DGGITQSPKYLFRKEGQNVTLSCEQNLNHDAMYWYRQDPGQGLRLIYYSQIVNDFQKGDIAEGYSVSREKKESFPLTVTSAQKNPTAFYLCASNRAGRDTGELFFGEGSRLTVL.

The chain links TRBV3-1 (or the pseudogene TRBV3-2) to TRBJ2-2; TRBD2 matches 7 bases. CDR3 length: 17 residues. V dropped 1 base and J dropped 4; count of bases not matched to a gene: 9. Germline CDR1 and CDR2: LGHDT and YNNKEL (reference sequence). This CDR3 reads CASSQALTSSLTGELFF. DNA for the CDR3: TGTGCCAGCAGCCAAGCCCTGACTAGCTCCCTCACCGGGGAGCTGTTTTTT.

This chain links TRBV9 with TRBJ2-1; the D gene is possibly TRBD1 (5 bases). The V end was cut by 4 bases, the J end by 5 bases, with 13 bases between. The germline V gene has CDR1 SGDLS and CDR2 YYNGEE. The CDR3 is made up of 14 amino acids. DNA for the CDR3: TGTGCCAGCAGCTCGGACGCCAGGGACAATGAGCAGTTCTTC. This translates into CASSSDARDNEQFF.

The rearrangement uses TRBV30 and TRBJ2-7; D is undetermined. CDR1 GTSNPN and CDR2 SVGIG come from the germline V gene (reference sequence). With 5 bases removed from V and 1 base from J, the gap between germline ends came to 6 bases. The CDR3 has 11 residues. CDR3 sequence: CAWGRSYEQYF. In DNA form, the CDR3 reads TGTGCCTGGGGCAGGTCCTACGAGCAGTACTTC.